The 30 T cell receptor beta chains given below trace back to one sample, sequenced in a study of T cell responses to AZD1222 COVID-19 vaccine. Clones were sequenced by immunoSEQ multiplex PCR, and TCRdb holds only the in-frame ones, with some missing. Of about 140,000 clones in the sample, about 90% were seen once. Material: peripheral blood, obtained on day 0 of AZD1222 vaccination. Receptor source: an adult in good health.

The chain uses TRBV18 and TRBJ2-2; 7 bases are shared with TRBD1. J lost 3 bases, V lost 0 bases, and 4 bases had no gene match. The length of the CDR3 is 16 residues. The germline V gene has CDR1 KGHSH and CDR2 LQKENI. CDR3 residues: CASSPPRQGDTGELFF. The CDR3 DNA reads TGTGCCAGCTCACCACCAAGACAGGGAGACACCGGGGAGCTGTTTTTT.

The chain couples TRBV27 to TRBJ2-7, with D perhaps matching TRBD1 (6 bases). Trimming pared 2 bases from V and 4 bases from J, leaving 18 bases between. Looked up from germline, CDR1 is MNHEY and CDR2 is SMNVEV (reference sequence). The CDR3 has 16 amino acids. The CDR3 loop reads CASSLAPSTGLYEQYF. CDR3 nucleotides: TGTGCCAGCAGTTTAGCCCCCTCGACAGGTCTATACGAGCAGTACTTC.

This clone was picked up many times. J is TRBJ1-2 and V is TRBV27, with D maybe TRBD1 (6 bases). In germline, CDR1 is MNHEY, CDR2 SMNVEV (reference sequence). The CDR3 covers 15 residues. V was cut by 8 bases and J by 8 bases, with 24 bases left in between. The CDR3 nucleotides are TGTGCCAGCGCCCTGGGGGCAGGGACTCTGTGGGGCTACACCTTC. Translating it yields CASALGAGTLWGYTF.

The chain joins TRBV7-8 to TRBJ2-7, with 12 nucleotides matching TRBD2. V gave up 1 base and J gave up 6 bases; unmatched junction bases: 7. The CDR3 sequence is 16 residues long. Per the germline V gene, CDR1 is SGHVS and CDR2 is FQNEAQ. DNA of the CDR3: TGTGCCAGCAGCTTAGTGACTAGCGGGAGTCGGGGCGAGCAGTACTTC. It yields the protein CASSLVTSGSRGEQYF.

The rearrangement uses TRBV19 and TRBJ1-3, with D unresolved. The CDR3 runs to 15 residues. The germline V gene has CDR1 LNHDA and CDR2 SQIVND (reference sequence). The germline V and J ends were trimmed by 6 bases and 4 bases, with 16 bases remaining between them. The CDR3 DNA follows: TGTGCCAGTAGAACCGGGCCCCTAGGGGGAAACACCATATATTTT. This sequence encodes CASRTGPLGGNTIYF.

The V gene is TRBV28, the J gene TRBJ1-2; possible D gene TRBD1, 6 bases. CDR1 is MDHEN and CDR2 is SYDVKM in the germline V gene. The CDR3 totals 14 residues. V shed 7 bases and J shed 4 bases, with 16 bases lying between them. The CDR3 nucleotides are TGTGCCAGCATTGGGGGGGGCACCGCCTATGGCTACACCTTC. Its translation is CASIGGGTAYGYTF.

The chain employs TRBV18 and TRBJ1-4, with D unresolved. Trimming removed 3 bases from V and 7 bases from J, with 18 bases in between. The CDR3 sequence is 16 residues long. Per the germline V gene, CDR1 is KGHSH and CDR2 is LQKENI. The CDR3 spells CASSPDHGGAAEKLFF. The CDR3 DNA follows: TGTGCCAGCTCACCGGATCACGGCGGCGCGGCTGAAAAACTGTTTTTT. Drawing the rest from reference TRBV18 and TRBJ1-4, the complete variable domain is NAGVMQNPRHLVRRRGQEARLRCSPMKGHSHVYWYRQLPEEGLKFMVYLQKENIIDESGMPKERFSAEFPKEGPSILRIQQVVRGDSAAYFCASSPDHGGAAEKLFFGSGTQLSVL.

The rearrangement uses TRBV27 and TRBJ2-7, with 8 bases aligning to TRBD2. CDR1 and CDR2 (germline): MNHEY, SMNVEV (reference sequence). This CDR3 contains 18 residues. Trimming cost V 5 bases and J 1 base; bases outside gene matches: 16. The CDR3 loop is CASSRRREVSYPSYEQYF. CDR3 nucleotide sequence: TGTGCCAGCAGTCGTCGGCGGGAGGTCTCCTACCCATCCTACGAGCAGTACTTC.

V and J are TRBV12-5 and TRBJ2-7; 7 positions match TRBD1. The length of the CDR3 is 14 residues. The V segment lost 7 bases and the J segment 5 bases; nucleotides outside the gene matches: 11. From germline, CDR1 is LGHNT and CDR2 FRNRAP. The CDR3 loop reads CASAPEGQSNEQYF. The CDR3 coding sequence is TGTGCTAGTGCCCCCGAGGGACAGTCTAACGAGCAGTACTTC. Filled out from reference TRBV12-5 and TRBJ2-7, the complete variable domain reads DARVTQTPRHKVTEMGQEVTMRCQPILGHNTVFWYRQTMMQGLELLAYFRNRAPLDDSGMPKDRFSAEMPDATLATLKIQPSEPRDSAVYFCASAPEGQSNEQYFGPGTRLTVT.

The chain combines TRBV9 with TRBJ1-1; 7 bases map to TRBD1. The CDR3 length is 14 residues. With 0 bases clipped from V and 1 base from J, the junction kept 0 bases outside the gene matches. Per germline, CDR1 SGDLS and CDR2 YYNGEE. This chain's CDR3 is CASSVGTGNTEAFF. For the CDR3, the DNA is TGTGCCAGCAGCGTAGGGACAGGGAACACTGAAGCTTTCTTT.

The J gene is TRBJ2-7, the V gene TRBV7-9; D gene ambiguous. The CDR3 consists of 15 residues. V lost 1 base and J lost 5, with 15 bases in between. Germline V lookup: CDR1 SEHNR, CDR2 FQNEAQ (reference sequence). The CDR3: CASSLEDTRENEQYF. CDR3 DNA sequence: TGTGCCAGCAGCTTAGAGGATACAAGGGAAAACGAGCAGTACTTC.

The chain combines TRBV3-1 (or the pseudogene TRBV3-2) with TRBJ2-2, with D possibly being TRBD1 (5 bases). This CDR3 is built from 17 residues. CDR1 is LGHDT and CDR2 is YNNKEL in the germline V gene (reference sequence). Trimming took off 1 base at V and 5 bases at J, with 17 bases between the two ends. The CDR3 coding sequence is TGTGCCAGCAGCCAAGGGTCCAGGGCGCAGAAGACCGGGGAGCTGTTTTTT. This encodes CASSQGSRAQKTGELFF.

This clone was seen a few times. The chain combines TRBV10-3 with TRBJ1-4; weak D call: TRBD1 (5 bases). Trimming stripped 10 bases from V and 10 bases from J, with 19 bases between. The CDR3 loop spans 13 amino acids. Germline V gives CDR1 ENHRY, CDR2 SYGVKD. As DNA, the CDR3 is TGTGCCACCGAACCAGGCGACGGGGGAAAACTGTTTTTT. This gives the protein CATEPGDGGKLFF.

The rearrangement joins TRBV19 to TRBJ2-1; TRBD2 matches at 12 bases. Germline CDR1 and CDR2: LNHDA and SQIVND (reference sequence). V shed 6 bases and J 6 bases; nucleotides not matched to a gene: 3. This CDR3 region has 14 residues. In nucleotides, the CDR3 is TGTGCCAGTAGGACTAGCGGGAGCAGCAATGAGCAGTTCTTC. Translation gives CASRTSGSSNEQFF.

This clone was seen only once. The rearrangement joins TRBV12-3 or TRBV12-4 to TRBJ1-4, with unresolved D. The CDR3 runs 13 residues. The V end was cut by 7 bases, the J end by 8 bases, with 14 bases between. In DNA, the CDR3 is TGTGCCAGCACCACAAAGGTAGACGAAAAACTGTTTTTT. Translated: CASTTKVDEKLFF.

The rearrangement joins TRBV28 to TRBJ1-1, with 9 nucleotides matching TRBD1. Germline-derived CDR1 and CDR2 are MDHEN and SYDVKM. V shed 4 bases, J shed 0 bases, and the junction held 0 bases outside the gene matches. CDR3 size: 14 residues. In nucleotides, the CDR3 is TGTGCCAGCAGTTACAGGGGGCTGAACACTGAAGCTTTCTTT. Protein product: CASSYRGLNTEAFF.

V usage is TRBV25-1 and J usage is TRBJ1-2, with no clear D. The CDR3 totals 14 residues. CDR1 MGHDK and CDR2 SYGVNS come from the germline V gene. V was pared by 4 bases and J by 6 bases, with 15 bases between. CDR3 loop: CASSGPMGFHGYTF. CDR3 coding DNA: TGTGCCAGCAGTGGCCCCATGGGGTTTCATGGCTACACCTTC.

This chain uses TRBV12-3 or TRBV12-4 with TRBJ1-4; TRBD1 matches 8 bases. V shed 6 bases and J 13 bases; nucleotides not matched to a gene: 7. The CDR3 runs to 12 residues. The CDR3 spells CASSLGQGPLFF. In DNA form, the CDR3 reads TGTGCCAGCAGCCTTGGACAGGGTCCACTGTTTTTT.

The chain joins TRBV10-3 to TRBJ2-3; no clear D gene. Germline-derived CDR1 and CDR2 are ENHRY and SYGVKD. The V end was cut by 5 bases, the J end by 10 bases, with 16 bases between. The CDR3 has 13 residues. CDR3 nucleotides: TGTGCCATCAGTCATCCAAGTATCCCTTCGCAGTATTTT. It yields the protein CAISHPSIPSQYF.

The sample holds a few counts of this clone. This sequence joins TRBV24-1 and TRBJ2-7; D possibly corresponds to TRBD2 (6 bases). Trimming cost V 8 bases and J 4 bases, with 14 bases left between them. In germline, CDR1 is KGHDR, CDR2 SFDVKD. The CDR3 is 13 residues long. CDR3 DNA: TGTGCCACCAAAAAAACGGGGGAATACGAGCAGTACTTC. Its translation: CATKKTGEYEQYF.

The rearrangement joins TRBV7-2 to TRBJ1-1, with 9 bases matching TRBD1. This CDR3 has 14 residues. The junction had 5 bases not matched to a gene; V was cut back by 2 bases and J by 7 bases. Germline CDR1 reads SGHTA; CDR2 reads FQGNSA. The chain's CDR3 is CASSLNRGRGEAFF. In DNA, the CDR3 is TGTGCCAGCAGCTTAAACAGGGGGCGGGGTGAAGCTTTCTTT.

This clone was observed a handful of times. The chain links TRBV19 to TRBJ2-1; D may be TRBD2 (5 bases). The CDR3 spans 14 residues. Trimming left V 1 base short and J 5 bases short, with 9 bases between. Looked up from germline, CDR1 is LNHDA and CDR2 is SQIVND (reference sequence). The CDR3 reads CASSIARADNEQFF. The CDR3 bases are TGTGCCAGTAGTATAGCGAGGGCAGACAATGAGCAGTTCTTC. The whole variable domain, remainder taken from reference TRBV19 and TRBJ2-1, is DGGITQSPKYLFRKEGQNVTLSCEQNLNHDAMYWYRQDPGQGLRLIYYSQIVNDFQKGDIAEGYSVSREKKESFPLTVTSAQKNPTAFYLCASSIARADNEQFFGPGTRLTVL.

This chain connects TRBV6-5 to TRBJ2-1, with D perhaps TRBD2 (5 bases). V was shortened by 5 bases and J by 9 bases, with 20 bases between the two germline ends. CDR1 is MNHEY, CDR2 SVGAGI, per germline. This CDR3 has 15 amino acids. For the CDR3, the DNA is TGTGCCAGCAGTCTAACTATCCGGCTAGCTGGTGAGCAGTTCTTC. It codes for CASSLTIRLAGEQFF.

The chain has TRBV27 and TRBJ2-7; 8 bases map to TRBD1. Germline V CDR1 and CDR2: MNHEY, SMNVEV (reference sequence). Losses at the gene ends were 8 bases for V and 2 bases for J; bases not matched to a gene: 11. The CDR3 covers 15 residues. As DNA, the CDR3 is TGTGCCAGCTGGGAAAGGACAGGGTTGACCTACGAGCAGTACTTC. Translated, it gives CASWERTGLTYEQYF.

The sample holds one count of this clone. The chain couples TRBV10-2 to TRBJ2-3; 7 bases are a match to TRBD1. The CDR3 extends over 13 amino acids. CDR1 and CDR2 (germline): WSHSY, SAAADI. The junction had 4 bases not matched to a gene; V was cut back by 6 bases and J by 4 bases. The CDR3 here is CASRHGTADTQYF. The CDR3 nucleotides are TGCGCCAGCAGACACGGGACAGCAGATACGCAGTATTTT.

The rearrangement links TRBV5-6 to TRBJ1-1, with 9 positions matching TRBD1. V trimming: 0 bases; J trimming: 1 base; junction bases outside the gene matches: 4. The CDR3 is 16 amino acids. Germline V gene sequence: CDR1 SGHDT, CDR2 YYEEEE. CDR3 amino acids: CASSLEQGATNTEAFF. The CDR3 DNA follows: TGTGCCAGCAGCTTGGAACAGGGGGCTACGAACACTGAAGCTTTCTTT.

This clone occurred a few times. The rearrangement uses TRBV4-1 and TRBJ1-5; D gene unclear. The CDR3 contains 15 residues. The germline V gene has CDR1 MGHRA and CDR2 YSYEKL. Between the trimmed V and J ends, which lost 1 base and 1 base, there was a span of 8 bases. Here the CDR3 DNA reads TGCGCCAGCAGCCAAGGATGGGTCAGCAATCAGCCCCAGCATTTT. As protein: CASSQGWVSNQPQHF.

The gene calls are TRBV2 and TRBJ1-6; D is possibly TRBD1 (5 bases). Germline CDR1 and CDR2: SNHLY and FYNNEI. V was pared by 0 bases and J by 7 bases, with 10 bases between. The CDR3 is made up of 15 amino acids. CDR3 DNA: TGTGCCAGCAGTGAAGCGCTTCGGGGGAATTCACCCCTCCACTTT. It specifies CASSEALRGNSPLHF.

J is TRBJ1-1 and V is TRBV15; perhaps TRBD1 as D (5 bases). The CDR3 runs to 14 residues. The germline V gene has CDR1 LNHNV and CDR2 YYDKDF (reference sequence). V dropped 2 bases and J dropped 4 bases, with 11 bases sitting between them. Written as DNA, the CDR3 is TGTGCCACCAGCAGACAGGGTTGGGGCACTGAAGCTTTCTTT. This encodes CATSRQGWGTEAFF.

The rearrangement links TRBV19 to TRBJ2-5, with a possible D match to TRBD2 (5 bases). This CDR3 is 12 amino acids long. CDR1 and CDR2 from the germline V gene are LNHDA and SQIVND (reference sequence). V lost 6 bases and J lost 7, with 12 bases in between. CDR3 DNA sequence: TGTGCCAGTAGCGGGGTACGGGGGACCCAGTACTTC. Translation gives CASSGVRGTQYF.